This paragraph covers one T cell receptor beta chain sequence. Its antigen is as yet unknown. Sequencing used immunoSEQ v3. Survey-level samples got 2 million or so read pairs; deep-level samples got roughly 4.5-6.5 million. Clones were sequenced by immunoSEQ multiplex PCR, and TCRdb holds only the in-frame ones, with some missing. The data contain about 18,000 clones, about 80% of them singletons. Time point described: pre-treatment sample, taken before nivolumab and TIL therapy. Stage 4 NSCLC adults joined between late 2017 and 2020. This entry belongs to a study of TIL therapy for anti-PD-1-resistant metastatic lung cancer. The study's findings and limits: After infusion, TIL clonotypes partly replaced peripheral T cells and declined over months. The cohort had more treatment-naive, never-smoker and oncogene-addicted patients than typical.

The input for sequencing was blood, taken at baseline. The receptor's source is a person aged 25 to 85 with non-small cell lung cancer.

The CDR3 nucleotides read TGTGCCAGCAGCCAAGAATCCGGGAGGGCCGGCACAGATACGCAGTATTTT. It translates to CASSQESGRAGTDTQYF. The chain carries TRBV4-2 and TRBJ2-3; 8 bases agree with TRBD2. CDR1 and CDR2 (germline): LGHNA, YNFKEQ. The CDR3 is 17 residues long. V lost 0 bases and J lost 1; bases outside the gene matches: 6.